These 24 T cell receptor beta chains came from one sample sequenced in a study of T cell repertoires in cytomegalovirus infection. TCRdb itself ran the reads through MiXCR, one entry per CDR3 protein. The repertoire holds 300,000 to 400,000 distinct CDR3 sequences, with over 7.5% as singletons. Sequenced sample: PBMCs. All receptors come from a human donor in good health (CMV status not recorded). Some clones in this sample may be carry-over from other donors' samples.

This clonotype appeared many times. V gene TRBV6-4 combines with J gene TRBJ2-3, with D perhaps TRBD2 (6 bases). The V end was cut by 0 bases, the J end by 8 bases, with 18 bases between. Germline CDR1 reads MRHNA; CDR2 reads SNTAGT. The CDR3 is made up of 16 amino acids. The CDR3: CASSDSHEGRGGTQYF. The CDR3 DNA reads as TGTGCCAGCAGTGACTCTCACGAGGGGCGGGGAGGTACGCAGTATTTT.

The sample holds many counts of this clonotype. The chain couples TRBV7-8 to TRBJ2-5, with TRBD2 as a possible D gene (6 bases). The CDR3 is 18 residues long. With 2 bases removed from V and 5 bases from J, the gap between germline ends came to 24 bases. Germline lookup yields CDR1 SGHVS and CDR2 FQNEAQ. The CDR3 spells CASSLRVVSGFRGETQYF. Here the CDR3 DNA reads TGTGCCAGCAGCTTAAGGGTGGTCAGCGGATTCCGGGGGGAGACCCAGTACTTC.

The chain uses TRBV28 and TRBJ1-4; a possible D gene is TRBD1 (5 bases). CDR1 is MDHEN and CDR2 is SYDVKM in the germline V gene. Between the trimmed V and J ends, which lost 3 bases and 0 bases, there was a span of 14 bases. The CDR3 runs to 17 residues. Written as DNA, the CDR3 is TGTGCCAGCAGTTTGGTGTCAGGGATATCAACTAATGAAAAACTGTTTTTT. Residues: CASSLVSGISTNEKLFF.

The rearrangement uses TRBV12-3 or TRBV12-4 and TRBJ1-5; tentative D call: TRBD1 (5 bases). This CDR3 contains 17 residues. The V end was cut by 1 base, the J end by 3 bases, with 16 bases between. In nucleotides, the CDR3 is TGTGCCAGCAGTTTAGTCCGGGGACGAGGGGACAATCAGCCCCAGCATTTT. Encoded protein: CASSLVRGRGDNQPQHF.

This rearrangement joins TRBV19 to TRBJ2-3, with D unresolved. Trimming stripped 5 bases from V and 2 bases from J, with 14 bases between. CDR1 and CDR2 from the germline V gene are LNHDA and SQIVND (reference sequence). This CDR3 region has 15 residues. Here the CDR3 reads CASSRAVTSTDTQYF. CDR3 DNA sequence: TGTGCCAGTAGTCGGGCAGTAACCTCCACAGATACGCAGTATTTT.

This clonotype was seen ten or more times. The rearrangement joins TRBV7-2 to TRBJ2-1; D might be TRBD1 or TRBD2, each matching 5 bases. Germline V gene data show CDR1 as SGHTA and CDR2 as FQGNSA. The V end lost 4 bases, the J end lost 0 bases, and 16 bases lay between the germline ends. The CDR3 consists of 17 residues. The CDR3 spells CASSSGPPGRSYNEQFF. The CDR3 DNA is TGTGCCAGCAGCTCAGGGCCCCCGGGGCGCTCCTACAATGAGCAGTTCTTC. The entire variable domain, with the rest obtained from reference TRBV7-2 and TRBJ2-1, is as follows: GAGVSQSPSNKVTEKGKDVELRCDPISGHTALYWYRQSLGQGLEFLIYFQGNSAPDKSGLPSDRFSAERTGGSVSTLTIQRTQQEDSAVYLCASSSGPPGRSYNEQFFGPGTRLTVL.

Comments on this clonotype: A clone one base away is much larger, so this may be a read error. This chain uses TRBV7-2 with TRBJ2-3; D is unclear. Trimming cost V 5 bases and J 3 bases, with 12 bases left between them. The CDR3 consists of 14 residues. CDR1 is SGHTA, CDR2 FQGNSA, per germline. The CDR3: CASSVGLSTDTQYF. Here the CDR3 DNA reads TGTGCCAGCAGCGTAGGCCTAAGTACAGATACGCAGTATTTT.

This clonotype was seen at least ten times. The chain has TRBV7-2 and TRBJ1-2; D is perhaps TRBD1 (6 bases). Germline V gives CDR1 SGHTA, CDR2 FQGNSA. This CDR3 is built from 16 residues. Trimming cost V 4 bases and J 4 bases, with 19 bases left between them. CDR3 nucleotide sequence: TGTGCCAGCAGCTCCCATGGAGCAGGGGCCGTCTATGGCTACACCTTC. Protein product: CASSSHGAGAVYGYTF.

The V call is TRBV30, the J call TRBJ1-6; D unresolved. The germline V and J ends were trimmed by 1 base and 3 bases, with 4 bases remaining between them. This CDR3 is built from 13 residues. Germline V gene data show CDR1 as GTSNPN and CDR2 as SVGIG (reference sequence). Here the CDR3 DNA reads TGTGCCTGGAGTGGGATCTATAATTCACCCCTCCACTTT. Translation gives CAWSGIYNSPLHF.

CDR3 DNA: TGTGCCAGCAGTTTATCCCGGGCGGGGCTATACAATGAGCAGTTCTTC. Its translation: CASSLSRAGLYNEQFF. The chain recombines TRBV6-5 with TRBJ2-1, with D perhaps matching TRBD2 (6 bases). Germline lookup yields CDR1 MNHEY and CDR2 SVGAGI. The CDR3 is 16 amino acids. V lost 4 bases and J 4 bases, leaving 17 bases between the germline ends.

The chain recombines TRBV6-2 or TRBV6-3 with TRBJ2-6, with TRBD1 identical over 9 bases. CDR1 is MNHEY and CDR2 is SVGEGT in the germline V gene. This CDR3 region has 17 residues. The ends lost 5 bases at V and 0 bases at J; junction bases unmatched: 5. The CDR3 DNA is TGTGCCAGCAGTAGGGGACAGGGTTCCTCTGGGGCCAACGTCCTGACTTTC. It translates to CASSRGQGSSGANVLTF.

This clonotype was recorded at least ten times. This rearrangement joins TRBV7-3 to TRBJ2-5; 11 bases line up with TRBD2. The CDR3 extends over 13 amino acids. V was clipped by 5 bases and J by 13 bases; unmatched bases: 9. Per germline, CDR1 SGHTA and CDR2 FQGTGA. The CDR3, as DNA: TGTGCCAGCAGCCCCACTAGCGGGGGCCCCATGTACTTC. This sequence encodes CASSPTSGGPMYF.

This clonotype was picked up a small number of times. The genes are TRBV29-1 and TRBJ1-2; D perhaps matches TRBD1 (5 bases). Trimming took 6 bases from V and 0 from J, leaving 17 bases between them. This CDR3 region has 15 residues. The germline gives CDR1 SQVTM, CDR2 ANQGSEA. Here the CDR3 reads CSVAGGALPNYGYTF. The CDR3 DNA follows: TGCAGCGTCGCCGGAGGGGCACTTCCTAACTATGGCTACACCTTC.

This clonotype was found a few times. This chain links TRBV27 with TRBJ1-1; D is uncertain. V gave up 4 bases and J gave up 6 bases, with 18 bases separating them. Germline-derived CDR1 and CDR2 are MNHEY and SMNVEV (reference sequence). The CDR3 loop spans 15 amino acids. The CDR3 nucleotides read TGTGCCAGCAGTTCGACCGACGGGAAAGAGGCTGAAGCTTTCTTT. It yields the protein CASSSTDGKEAEAFF.

This clonotype occurred a few times. The chain joins TRBV27 to TRBJ1-5; no reliable D call. The V end was cut by 6 bases, the J end by 3 bases, with 12 bases between. The germline V gene has CDR1 MNHEY and CDR2 SMNVEV (reference sequence). The CDR3 consists of 14 residues. The CDR3 DNA reads as TGTGCCAGCAGCCCCCGGGTCTTCAATCAGCCCCAGCATTTT. Translating gives CASSPRVFNQPQHF.

This chain links TRBV20-1 with TRBJ2-3; TRBD1 might be the D (6 bases). The CDR3 sequence is 11 residues long. CDR1 DFQATT and CDR2 SNEGSKA come from the germline V gene (reference sequence). Trimming removed 5 bases from V and 4 bases from J, with 7 bases in between. The CDR3 reads CSARQADTQYF. CDR3 nucleotides: TGCAGTGCTCGACAGGCAGATACGCAGTATTTT.

For this clonotype: One end of the junction fails to match germline, which may point to a read error. This chain joins TRBV13 and TRBJ1-2; TRBD1 matches at 7 bases. The CDR3 spans 13 residues. Germline CDR1 and CDR2: PRHDT and FYEKMQ (reference sequence). This chain's CDR3 is CASSVGTALSYTF. The CDR3 DNA follows: TGTGCCAGCAGCGTAGGGACAGCTCTGAGCTACACCTTC.

This clonotype has a count of ten or more. V is TRBV15 and J is TRBJ1-6; D not resolved. Germline V gene data show CDR1 as LNHNV and CDR2 as YYDKDF (reference sequence). V was clipped by 6 bases and J by 1 base, with 7 bases between them. The CDR3 has 14 amino acids. As DNA, the CDR3 is TGTGCCACCAGGCCCTTGTCCTATAATTCACCCCTCCACTTT. This encodes CATRPLSYNSPLHF.

The rearrangement uses TRBV15 and TRBJ2-1; 10 bases are shared with TRBD2. The germline V gene encodes CDR1 LNHNV and CDR2 YYDKDF (reference sequence). Losses at the gene ends were 2 bases for V and 8 bases for J; bases not matched to a gene: 15. CDR3 length: 18 amino acids. CDR3 region: CATSRPMTSSGSRYEQFF. DNA for the CDR3: TGTGCCACCAGCAGACCTATGACATCTAGCGGGAGTCGTTATGAGCAGTTCTTC.

This clonotype was seen more than once but under ten times. The chain has TRBV7-6 and TRBJ2-1; D is perhaps TRBD2 (5 bases). CDR1 and CDR2 (germline): SGHVS, FNYEAQ. There are 18 residues in the CDR3. Trimming left V 3 bases short and J 0 bases short, with 18 bases between. CDR3: CASSLDSTLISSYNEQFF. The CDR3 nucleotides read TGTGCCAGCAGCTTGGACTCGACTTTGATTAGCTCCTACAATGAGCAGTTCTTC.

This clonotype was counted only a few times. This rearrangement joins TRBV14 to TRBJ2-7; 10 bases align to TRBD1. The J segment lost 3 bases and the V segment lost 6 bases, leaving 20 bases of the junction unmatched. The germline V gene has CDR1 SGHDN and CDR2 FVKESK. The CDR3 has 19 residues. In nucleotides, the CDR3 is TGTGCCAGCAGAAAAACGTCGGGACAGGGGACGGGAAGGTACTACGAGCAGTACTTC. Residues: CASRKTSGQGTGRYYEQYF.

This clonotype was found many times. The chain uses TRBV11-2 and TRBJ2-2; 10 nucleotides align to TRBD2. CDR1 is SGHAT, CDR2 FQNNGV, per germline. V was clipped by 5 bases and J by 0 bases; unmatched bases: 15. CDR3 length equals 20 residues. The CDR3 nucleotides are TGTGCCAGCAGCCCCTCCTTCACTAGCGGGGACTTAGCGAACACCGGGGAGCTGTTTTTT. Translated, it gives CASSPSFTSGDLANTGELFF.

This clonotype has only a few counts. The chain recombines TRBV6-6 with TRBJ2-3; TRBD2 aligns across 8 bases. With V trimmed by 5 bases and J by 2 bases, 12 bases remained unmatched. This CDR3 has 17 amino acids. The germline gives CDR1 MNHNY, CDR2 SVGAGI (reference sequence). CDR3 protein: CASSTPLAGRNTDTQYF. CDR3 nucleotide sequence: TGTGCCAGCAGTACCCCTTTAGCGGGAAGAAACACAGATACGCAGTATTTT.

The sample holds a few counts of this clonotype. J is TRBJ1-3 and V is TRBV7-8, with a weak D call TRBD1 (5 bases). CDR1 and CDR2 (germline): SGHVS, FQNEAQ. V was trimmed by 5 bases and J by 2 bases, leaving 10 bases between them. The CDR3 is made up of 14 amino acids. CDR3 nucleotides: TGTGCCAGCAGCCGACAGTCCACTGGAAACACCATATATTTT. Translating gives CASSRQSTGNTIYF.